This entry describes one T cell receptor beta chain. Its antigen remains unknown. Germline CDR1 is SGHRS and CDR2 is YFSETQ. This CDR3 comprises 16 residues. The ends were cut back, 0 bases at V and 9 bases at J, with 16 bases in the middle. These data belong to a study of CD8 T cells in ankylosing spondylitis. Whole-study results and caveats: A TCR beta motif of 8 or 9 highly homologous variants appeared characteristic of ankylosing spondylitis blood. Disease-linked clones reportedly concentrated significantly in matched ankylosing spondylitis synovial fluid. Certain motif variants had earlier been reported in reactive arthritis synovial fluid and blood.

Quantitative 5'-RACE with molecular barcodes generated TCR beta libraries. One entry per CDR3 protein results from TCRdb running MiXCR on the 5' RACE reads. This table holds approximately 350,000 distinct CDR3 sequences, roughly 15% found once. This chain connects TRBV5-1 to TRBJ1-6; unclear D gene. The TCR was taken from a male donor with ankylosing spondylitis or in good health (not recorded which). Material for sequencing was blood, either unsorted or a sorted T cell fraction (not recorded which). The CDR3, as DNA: TGCGCCAGCAGCTTGGGCCTACGGGTTGCGGGTTCACCCCTCCACTTT. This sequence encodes CASSLGLRVAGSPLHF.